The source of this TCR beta chain is a study of identical twins. Study findings and constraints: Possibly, invariant MAIT and iNKT cells partly confounded zero-insertion analyses. Modeled out-of-frame TCR alpha sharing in monozygotic twins fell below observed levels. Without tracking the same donors, conclusions rested on cross-sectional statistical analysis.

This CDR3 region has 15 residues. CDR1 and CDR2 (germline): MNHEY, SVGEGT. Trimming pared 6 bases from V and 2 bases from J, leaving 17 bases between. Worth noting for this clonotype: Its antigen is unknown.

Each CDR3 protein is one row after TCRdb ran MiXCR on the 5' RACE reads. The sample lists some 500,000 distinct CDR3 sequences; more than 9% were seen once. There were only healthy Caucasians among the donors. The same data also contributed to another study, on yellow fever vaccine responses in identical twins.

The sample taken for sequencing was PBMCs. The receptor's source is a woman under 30 in good health. The chain links TRBV6-2 or TRBV6-3 to TRBJ2-7; TRBD2 might be the D (5 bases). The CDR3 loop reads CASSLGLRFTYEQYF. The CDR3 bases are TGTGCCAGCAGCCTCGGACTCCGTTTCACCTACGAGCAGTACTTC.